This is a list of T cell receptor beta chains from one sample in a study of shared clonotypes between healthy human individuals. Sequenced by immunoSEQ multiplex PCR; TCRdb stores in-frame clones only, minus some. The repertoire holds a few million clones, with 80% to 95% as singletons. The sequenced sample was naive CD8+ T cells from PBMCs. Source of these receptors: a man aged 18 to 30 in good health. Some clones in this sample may be carry-over from other donors' samples. CDR3s include the opening cysteine and the closing phenylalanine or tryptophan.

j_gene: TRBJ1-1
v_gene: TRBV5-5
CDR3aa: CASTAGVLNTEAFF

j_gene: TRBJ1-1
v_gene: TRBV19
CDR3aa: CASSIVWSLGQGDFGAFF

j_gene: TRBJ1-3
v_gene: TRBV6-6
CDR3aa: CASEEMSGNTIYF

j_gene: TRBJ2-1
v_gene: TRBV19
CDR3aa: CASSIGAAEYNEQFF

j_gene: TRBJ2-3
v_gene: TRBV28
CDR3aa: CASAHRVYADTQYF

j_gene: TRBJ2-7
v_gene: TRBV30
CDR3aa: CAWSVWDSREQYF

j_gene: TRBJ1-1
v_gene: TRBV19
CDR3aa: CASRWADTEAFF

j_gene: TRBJ2-2
v_gene: TRBV2
CDR3aa: CASRDYRDPTGELFF

j_gene: TRBJ1-2
v_gene: TRBV11-2
CDR3aa: CAISPRGFGYGYTF

j_gene: TRBJ2-7
v_gene: TRBV27
CDR3aa: CASSFGPTPYEQYF

j_gene: TRBJ2-3
v_gene: TRBV11-3
CDR3aa: CASRPRTSGSTDTQYF

j_gene: TRBJ1-1
v_gene: TRBV28
CDR3aa: CASSSDSRTGDVRRNTEAFF

j_gene: TRBJ2-3
v_gene: TRBV11-2
CDR3aa: CASSIPDFVDTQYF

j_gene: TRBJ2-1
v_gene: TRBV18
CDR3aa: CASSVGAVAYNEQFF

j_gene: TRBJ2-1
v_gene: TRBV10-3
CDR3aa: CAMATGLEYNEQFF

j_gene: TRBJ2-7
v_gene: TRBV5-6
CDR3aa: CASSFGYEQYF

j_gene: TRBJ2-2
v_gene: TRBV13
CDR3aa: CASSLRYTGELFF

j_gene: TRBJ2-7
v_gene: TRBV19
CDR3aa: CASSIDWTGSYEQYF

j_gene: TRBJ2-7
v_gene: TRBV4-1
CDR3aa: CASSHGTSGRVYEQYF

j_gene: TRBJ1-1
v_gene: TRBV7-2
CDR3aa: CASSLWVLGPGTEAFF

j_gene: TRBJ2-3
v_gene: TRBV29-1
CDR3aa: CSVEGTSGTSTDTQYF

j_gene: TRBJ1-1
v_gene: TRBV19
CDR3aa: CASSIGRGNTEAFF

j_gene: TRBJ1-5
v_gene: TRBV19
CDR3aa: CASSISRGLNQPQHF

j_gene: TRBJ2-1
v_gene: TRBV27
CDR3aa: CASSPGLAESSYNEQFF

j_gene: TRBJ2-1
v_gene: TRBV7-8
CDR3aa: CASSPPDRYNEQFF

j_gene: TRBJ2-7
v_gene: TRBV15
CDR3aa: CATTDRGWDEQYF

j_gene: TRBJ2-2
v_gene: TRBV28
CDR3aa: CASSFGQGRELFF

j_gene: TRBJ2-1
v_gene: TRBV4-3
CDR3aa: CASSLSQTGGQDNEQFF

j_gene: TRBJ1-1
v_gene: TRBV9
CDR3aa: CASSGEADTEAFF

j_gene: TRBJ2-2
v_gene: TRBV7-9
CDR3aa: CASSPTSRTGELFF

j_gene: TRBJ1-1
v_gene: TRBV28
CDR3aa: CASIIYPGRQEDTEAFF

j_gene: TRBJ2-7
v_gene: TRBV5-6
CDR3aa: CASSLSSGYEQYF

j_gene: TRBJ2-2
v_gene: TRBV4-3
CDR3aa: CASSRTGFAGELFF

j_gene: TRBJ2-3
v_gene: TRBV6-4
CDR3aa: CASSEGTSGRGRADTQYF

j_gene: TRBJ1-2
v_gene: TRBV5-4
CDR3aa: CASSLYRTAHGYTF

j_gene: TRBJ2-2
v_gene: TRBV13
CDR3aa: CASSPVLGTGELFF

j_gene: -
v_gene: TRBV29-1
CDR3aa: CSVEGSQVSPYEQYF

j_gene: TRBJ1-1
v_gene: TRBV11-2
CDR3aa: CASSPRGGYTEAFF

j_gene: TRBJ1-3
v_gene: TRBV21-1
CDR3aa: CASSTTKITGQRNSGNTIYF

j_gene: TRBJ2-2
v_gene: TRBV28
CDR3aa: CASSFVMGGYNTGELFF

j_gene: TRBJ2-1
v_gene: TRBV29-1
CDR3aa: CSATRTSGSVDEQFF

j_gene: TRBJ2-1
v_gene: TRBV27
CDR3aa: CASSLHGTARYNEQFF

j_gene: TRBJ2-7
v_gene: TRBV28
CDR3aa: CASSLYRGGEQYF

j_gene: TRBJ2-3
v_gene: TRBV7-2
CDR3aa: CASSHGTSGSDTQYF

j_gene: TRBJ2-7
v_gene: TRBV9
CDR3aa: CASSPPGSYEQYF

j_gene: TRBJ2-7
v_gene: TRBV15
CDR3aa: CATSRQLTHVGYEQYF

j_gene: TRBJ1-1
v_gene: TRBV9
CDR3aa: CASSVSRLGPNTEAFF

j_gene: TRBJ1-2
v_gene: TRBV9
CDR3aa: CASSYTGGGGYTF

j_gene: TRBJ1-1
v_gene: TRBV2
CDR3aa: CASRPQGIWAFF